One TCR beta chain is described in this entry. Per the original methods: Amplification from reference gene primers served as the basis for estimated nucleated cell counts. Libraries were prepared by immunoSEQ multiplex PCR; TCRdb keeps only in-frame clonotypes and omits some of them. V, J and clone size were drawn from that table, and D and trimming were deduced from the DNA. The data hold nearly 350,000 clones, with over 75% observed a single time. This entry belongs to a study of blood T cell repertoires in COVID-19. This CDR3 has 15 amino acids. Germline values: CDR1 SGHVS, CDR2 FQNEAQ. V shed 1 base and J 0 bases; nucleotides not matched to a gene: 2. Participants were aged about 18 to 90 years from around 24 US areas. Resolution of symptoms, clearance, or two negative PCRs was present in recovered Cohort 3 donors.

The V gene is TRBV7-8, the J gene TRBJ1-2; TRBD1 agrees at 7 bases. The receptor was derived from a woman aged 25 to 45 who had recovered from COVID-19. The sequencing sample was made of PBMCs or T cells enriched from blood (not recorded which). CDR3 loop: CASSLGDRTNYGYTF. CDR3 in DNA: TGTGCCAGCAGCTTAGGGGACAGAACTAACTATGGCTACACCTTC.